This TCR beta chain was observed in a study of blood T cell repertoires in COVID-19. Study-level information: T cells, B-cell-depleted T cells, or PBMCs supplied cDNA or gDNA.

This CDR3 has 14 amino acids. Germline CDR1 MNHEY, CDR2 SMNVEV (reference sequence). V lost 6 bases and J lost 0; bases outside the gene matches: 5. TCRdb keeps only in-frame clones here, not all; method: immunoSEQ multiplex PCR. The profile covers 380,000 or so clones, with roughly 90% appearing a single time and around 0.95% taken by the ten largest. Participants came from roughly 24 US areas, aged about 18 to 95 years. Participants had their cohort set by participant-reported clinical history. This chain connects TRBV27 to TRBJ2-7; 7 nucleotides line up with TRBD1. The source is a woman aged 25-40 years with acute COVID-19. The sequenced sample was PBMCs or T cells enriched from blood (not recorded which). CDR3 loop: CASRTDRASYEQYF. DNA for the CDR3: TGTGCCAGCAGGACTGACAGGGCCTCCTACGAGCAGTACTTC.